The TCR beta chain described here comes from a study of patients and donors after allogeneic stem cell transplantation. TCRdb called the RT-PCR reads again in MiXCR, with one record for every CDR3 protein. The table shows roughly 940,000 distinct CDR3 sequences, with around 17% occurring only once. This clonotype has a handful of counts. The CDR3 extends over 14 amino acids. Trimming pared 4 bases from V and 1 base from J, leaving 10 bases between. Germline loops: CDR1 SQVTM, CDR2 ANQGSEA. Material: blood, either unsorted or a sorted T cell fraction (not recorded which). The receptor was derived from a human donor who was either an allogeneic HSCT recipient or a stem cell or donor lymphocyte infusion donor (not recorded which). It is not recorded whose cells these are; they may come from a transplant donor. This chain links TRBV29-1 with TRBJ2-2, with D uncertain. The CDR3 reads CSVAEAWNTGELFF. The CDR3 bases are TGCAGCGTTGCCGAGGCGTGGAACACCGGGGAGCTGTTTTTT.